Presented here are 6 T cell receptor beta chains from one specimen sequenced in a study of lymphopenia after photon versus proton radiotherapy. Some clones are missing from TCRdb's copy, which holds only in-frame ones; the method was immunoSEQ multiplex PCR. In the table there are about 58,000 clones, roughly 80% of which are singletons. Sequencing was performed on peripheral blood, taken from a patient treated with proton-based radiotherapy. The source of these receptors is a man between 60 and 75 years old with pancreatic cancer.

The chain carries TRBV30 and TRBJ1-1; TRBD1 matches 9 bases. Germline CDR1 GTSNPN, CDR2 SVGIG (reference sequence). V lost 8 bases and J lost 1; bases outside the gene matches: 5. The CDR3 is 13 amino acids. The CDR3 reads CAARTGANTEAFF. Here the CDR3 DNA reads TGTGCCGCCCGGACAGGGGCGAACACTGAAGCTTTCTTT.

The rearrangement uses TRBV7-2 and TRBJ2-7; 13 nucleotides line up with TRBD2. The CDR3 runs to 16 residues. J lost 7 bases, V lost 2 bases, and 8 bases had no gene match. Germline CDR1 is SGHTA and CDR2 is FQGNSA. The CDR3 DNA is TGTGCCAGCAGCTTAAGTGGGACTAGCGGGACTAGGGAGCAGTACTTC. It encodes CASSLSGTSGTREQYF.

This clone was counted only a few times. V and J are TRBV7-9 and TRBJ2-2, with 8 nucleotides matching TRBD2. Trimming at V came to 5 bases and at J to 2 bases, leaving 4 bases not matched to a gene. CDR1 is SEHNR and CDR2 is FQNEAQ in the germline V gene (reference sequence). The CDR3 is 15 amino acids. The CDR3: CASSGREGNTGELFF. The CDR3 DNA follows: TGTGCCAGCAGCGGACGGGAGGGAAACACCGGGGAGCTGTTTTTT.

V gene TRBV19 combines with J gene TRBJ2-2, with D unresolved. CDR1 is LNHDA, CDR2 SQIVND, per germline (reference sequence). Trimming took 5 bases from V and 5 from J, leaving 6 bases between them. The CDR3 has 12 amino acids. DNA of the CDR3: TGTGCCAGTAGTTATTTAACCGGGGAGCTGTTTTTT. Translation: CASSYLTGELFF.

The J gene is TRBJ2-1, the V gene TRBV6-5; D is ambiguous. Between the trimmed V and J ends, which lost 8 bases and 11 bases, there was a span of 10 bases. Germline values: CDR1 MNHEY, CDR2 SVGAGI. The CDR3 loop spans 10 amino acids. In DNA form, the CDR3 reads TGTGCCAGCTCCCAAAGGCAGCAGTTCTTC. This encodes CASSQRQQFF.

V and J are TRBV5-4 and TRBJ2-7; TRBD1 aligns across 10 bases. The CDR3 covers 15 residues. V trimming: 4 bases; J trimming: 2 bases; junction bases outside the gene matches: 6. CDR1 and CDR2 from the germline V gene are SGHNT and YYREEE (reference sequence). For the CDR3, the DNA is TGTGCCAGCAGCGAGGGACAGGGGAGGCCCTACGAGCAGTACTTC. It yields the protein CASSEGQGRPYEQYF.